This TCR beta chain appears in the sequencing data of a study of T cell responses to AZD1222 COVID-19 vaccine. Study-wide findings and caveats: Unmutated variant regions reportedly attract nearly half of all spike-specific TCRs.

In regard to this clone: Its matching antigen is unknown.

TCRdb's table, derived via immunoSEQ multiplex PCR, lists solely in-frame clones and lacks some. The sample consists of more than 95,000 clones, more than 80% of them appearing once. The V end lost 3 bases, the J end lost 4 bases, and 13 bases lay between the germline ends. Germline V gives CDR1 SGDLS, CDR2 YYNGEE. The CDR3 spans 15 residues. Sequenced material: peripheral blood, taken on day 0 of AZD1222 vaccination. The chain employs TRBV9 and TRBJ1-4, with D maybe TRBD1 (6 bases). This TCR came from an adult in good health. Written as DNA, the CDR3 is TGTGCCAGCAGCGGGTCCAGGGGAGATAATGAAAAACTGTTTTTT. This translates into CASSGSRGDNEKLFF.